A single T cell receptor (beta chain) is shown here with its context. Authors' processing steps: Estimation of nucleated cell counts relied on the amplification of reference gene primers. The method was immunoSEQ multiplex PCR; TCRdb's version includes in-frame clones alone and lacks a portion of them. V and J calls and clone size are copied from that table; D and trimming were computed from the DNA. The sample includes roughly 300,000 clones, roughly 91% of them seen just once. This CDR3 region has 15 residues. V lost 0 bases, J lost 5 bases, and 5 bases stayed unmatched. Germline CDR1 and CDR2: SGHRS and YFSETQ. This specimen comes from a study of blood T cell repertoires in COVID-19. Study as a whole: Researchers got acute and convalescent COVID-19 samples from the United States, Italy and Spain. Sample material is recorded as cDNA or gDNA derived from T cells, B-cell-depleted T cells, or PBMCs.

While infection was still active, Seattle patients were enrolled and then followed longitudinally. The sample consisted of peripheral blood. The TCR originated in a woman aged 25 to 39 with COVID-19, enrolled during active disease. V and J are TRBV5-1 and TRBJ1-3; 7 bases are shared with TRBD1. For the CDR3, the DNA is TGCGCCAGCAGCTTGGTACCAGGGGGAAGAAACACCATATATTTT. It specifies CASSLVPGGRNTIYF.